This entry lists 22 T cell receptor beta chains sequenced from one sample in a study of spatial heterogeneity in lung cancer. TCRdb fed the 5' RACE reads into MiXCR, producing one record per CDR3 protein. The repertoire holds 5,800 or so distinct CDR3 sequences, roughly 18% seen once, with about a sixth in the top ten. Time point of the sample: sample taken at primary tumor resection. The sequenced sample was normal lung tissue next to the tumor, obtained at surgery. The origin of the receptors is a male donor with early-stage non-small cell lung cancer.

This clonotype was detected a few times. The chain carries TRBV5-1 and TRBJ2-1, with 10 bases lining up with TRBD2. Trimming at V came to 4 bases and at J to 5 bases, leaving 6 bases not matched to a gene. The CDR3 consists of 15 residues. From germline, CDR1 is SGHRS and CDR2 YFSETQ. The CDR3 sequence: CASSPGTSDNNEQFF. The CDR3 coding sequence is TGCGCCAGCAGCCCCGGGACTAGCGACAACAATGAGCAGTTCTTC.

The CDR3 loop is CASSLWASGQEQFF. For the CDR3, the DNA is TGTGCCAGCAGCTTATGGGCTAGCGGCCAAGAGCAGTTCTTC. The chain recombines TRBV7-3 with TRBJ2-1, with 7 bases fitting TRBD2. CDR3 length: 14 residues. Germline CDR1 SGHTA, CDR2 FQGTGA. Trimming removed 2 bases from V and 10 bases from J; junction bases left unmatched: 8.

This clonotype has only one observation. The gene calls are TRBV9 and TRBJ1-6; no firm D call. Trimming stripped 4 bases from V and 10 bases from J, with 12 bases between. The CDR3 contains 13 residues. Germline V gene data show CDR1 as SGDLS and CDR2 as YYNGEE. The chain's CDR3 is CASSTGPTSPLHF. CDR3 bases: TGTGCCAGCAGCACGGGTCCCACATCACCCCTCCACTTT.

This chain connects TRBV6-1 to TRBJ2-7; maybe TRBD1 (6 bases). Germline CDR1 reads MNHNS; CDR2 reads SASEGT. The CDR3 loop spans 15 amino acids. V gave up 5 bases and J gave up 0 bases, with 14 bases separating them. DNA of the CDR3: TGTGCCAGCAGTCCCGTTAGGGGGAGCTCCTACGAGCAGTACTTC. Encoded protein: CASSPVRGSSYEQYF.

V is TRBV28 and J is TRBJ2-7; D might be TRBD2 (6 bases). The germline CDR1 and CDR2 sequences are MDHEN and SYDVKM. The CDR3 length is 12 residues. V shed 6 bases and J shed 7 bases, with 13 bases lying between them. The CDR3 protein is CASRGGVEEQYF. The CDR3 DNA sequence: TGTGCCAGCAGAGGAGGGGTTGAAGAGCAGTACTTC. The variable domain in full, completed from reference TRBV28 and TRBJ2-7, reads DVKVTQSSRYLVKRTGEKVFLECVQDMDHENMFWYRQDPGLGLRLIYFSYDVKMKEKGDIPEGYSVSREKKERFSLILESASTNQTSMYLCASRGGVEEQYFGPGTRLTVT.

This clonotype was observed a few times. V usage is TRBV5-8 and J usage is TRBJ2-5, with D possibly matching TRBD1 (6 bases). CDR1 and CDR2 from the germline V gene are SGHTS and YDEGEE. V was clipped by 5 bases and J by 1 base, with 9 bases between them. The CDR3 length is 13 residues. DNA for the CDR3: TGTGCCAGCAGAAGGACAGCCCAAGAGACCCAGTACTTC. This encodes CASRRTAQETQYF.

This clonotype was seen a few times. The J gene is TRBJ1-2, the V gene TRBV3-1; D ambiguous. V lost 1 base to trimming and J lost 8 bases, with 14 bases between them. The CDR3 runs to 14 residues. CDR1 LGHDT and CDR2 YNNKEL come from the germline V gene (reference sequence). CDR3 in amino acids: CASSQVQGSSGYTF. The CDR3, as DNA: TGTGCCAGCAGCCAAGTTCAAGGATCGTCAGGCTACACCTTC.

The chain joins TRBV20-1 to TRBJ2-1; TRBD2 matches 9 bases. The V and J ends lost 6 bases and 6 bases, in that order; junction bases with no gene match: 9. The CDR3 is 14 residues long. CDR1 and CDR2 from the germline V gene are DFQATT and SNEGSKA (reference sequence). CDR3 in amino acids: CSADPASGINEQFF. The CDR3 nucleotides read TGCAGTGCCGACCCGGCTAGCGGGATCAATGAGCAGTTCTTC.

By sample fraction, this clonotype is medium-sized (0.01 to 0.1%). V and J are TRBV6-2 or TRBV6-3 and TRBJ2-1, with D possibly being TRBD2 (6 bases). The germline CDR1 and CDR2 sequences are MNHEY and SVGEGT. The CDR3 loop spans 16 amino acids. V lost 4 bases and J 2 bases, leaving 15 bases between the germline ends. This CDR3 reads CASSWVAEPPYNEQFF. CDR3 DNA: TGTGCCAGCAGTTGGGTAGCGGAGCCCCCCTACAATGAGCAGTTCTTC.

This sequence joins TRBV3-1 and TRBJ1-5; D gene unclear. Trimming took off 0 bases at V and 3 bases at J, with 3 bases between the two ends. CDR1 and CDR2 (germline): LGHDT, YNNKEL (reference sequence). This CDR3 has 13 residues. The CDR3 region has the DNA TGTGCCAGCAGCCAAGAATACAATCAGCCCCAGCATTTT. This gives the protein CASSQEYNQPQHF.

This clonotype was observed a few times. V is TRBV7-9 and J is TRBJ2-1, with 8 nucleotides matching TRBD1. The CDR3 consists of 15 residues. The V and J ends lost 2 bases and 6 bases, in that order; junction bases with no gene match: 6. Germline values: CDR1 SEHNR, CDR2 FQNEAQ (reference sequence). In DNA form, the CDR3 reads TGTGCCAGCAGCTTACAGGGGGCGACTTCCAATGAGCAGTTCTTC. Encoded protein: CASSLQGATSNEQFF.

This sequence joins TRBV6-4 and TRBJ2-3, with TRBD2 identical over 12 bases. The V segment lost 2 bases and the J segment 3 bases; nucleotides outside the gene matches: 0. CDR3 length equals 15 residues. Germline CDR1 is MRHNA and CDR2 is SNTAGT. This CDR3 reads CASSDGTSGTDTQYF. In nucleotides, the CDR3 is TGTGCCAGCAGTGACGGGACTAGCGGGACAGATACGCAGTATTTT.

The CDR3 DNA is TGTGCCATCAGGACTAGCGGGGGGAGCACAGATACGCAGTATTTT. Its translation is CAIRTSGGSTDTQYF. The chain couples TRBV10-3 to TRBJ2-3; 13 nucleotides line up with TRBD2. The CDR3 has 15 amino acids. Germline CDR1 and CDR2: ENHRY and SYGVKD. The junction had 0 bases not matched to a gene; V was cut back by 6 bases and J by 0 bases.

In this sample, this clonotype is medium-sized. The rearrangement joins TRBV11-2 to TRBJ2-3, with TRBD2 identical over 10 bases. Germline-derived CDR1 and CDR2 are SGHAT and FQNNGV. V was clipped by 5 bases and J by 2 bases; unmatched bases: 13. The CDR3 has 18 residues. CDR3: CASSRTYGTSEVTDTQYF. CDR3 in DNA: TGTGCCAGCAGCCGCACTTACGGGACTAGCGAAGTCACAGATACGCAGTATTTT.

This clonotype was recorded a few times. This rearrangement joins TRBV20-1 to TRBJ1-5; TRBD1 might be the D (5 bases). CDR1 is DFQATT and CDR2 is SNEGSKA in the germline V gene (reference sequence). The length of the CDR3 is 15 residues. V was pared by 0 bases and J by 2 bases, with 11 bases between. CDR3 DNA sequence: TGCAGTGCTAGAGATCAGGGTGGGCGCAATCAGCCCCAGCATTTT. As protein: CSARDQGGRNQPQHF.

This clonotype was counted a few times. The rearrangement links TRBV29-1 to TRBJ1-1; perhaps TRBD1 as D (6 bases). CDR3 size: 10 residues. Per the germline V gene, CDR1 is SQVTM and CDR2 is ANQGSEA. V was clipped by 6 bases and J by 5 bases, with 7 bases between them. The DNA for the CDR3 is TGCAGCGTAGGGGGTACTGAAGCTTTCTTT. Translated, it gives CSVGGTEAFF.

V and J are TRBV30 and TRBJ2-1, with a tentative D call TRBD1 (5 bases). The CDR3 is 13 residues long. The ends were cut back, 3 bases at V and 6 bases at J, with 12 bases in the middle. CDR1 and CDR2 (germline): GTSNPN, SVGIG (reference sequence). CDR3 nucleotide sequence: TGTGCCTGGAGAAGGCAAGGGGCCAATGAGCAGTTCTTC. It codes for CAWRRQGANEQFF.

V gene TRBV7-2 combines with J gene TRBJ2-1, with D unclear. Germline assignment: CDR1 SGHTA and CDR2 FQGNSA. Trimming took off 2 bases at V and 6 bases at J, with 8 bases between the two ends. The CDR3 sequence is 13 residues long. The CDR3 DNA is TGTGCCAGCAGCTTAAACACCCTCAATGAGCAGTTCTTC. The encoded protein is CASSLNTLNEQFF.

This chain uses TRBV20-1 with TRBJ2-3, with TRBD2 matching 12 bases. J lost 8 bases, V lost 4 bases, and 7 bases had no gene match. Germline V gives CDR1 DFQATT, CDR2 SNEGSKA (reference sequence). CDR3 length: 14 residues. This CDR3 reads CSATRLAGAGTQYF. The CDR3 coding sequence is TGCAGTGCTACTCGACTAGCGGGAGCTGGTACGCAGTATTTT.

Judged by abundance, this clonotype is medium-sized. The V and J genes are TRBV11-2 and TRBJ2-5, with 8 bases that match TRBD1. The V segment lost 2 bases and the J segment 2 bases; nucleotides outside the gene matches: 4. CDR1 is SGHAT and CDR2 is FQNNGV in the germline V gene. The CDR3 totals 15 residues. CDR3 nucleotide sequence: TGTGCCAGCAGCTTACAGGGGGCGATTCAAGAGACCCAGTACTTC. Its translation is CASSLQGAIQETQYF.

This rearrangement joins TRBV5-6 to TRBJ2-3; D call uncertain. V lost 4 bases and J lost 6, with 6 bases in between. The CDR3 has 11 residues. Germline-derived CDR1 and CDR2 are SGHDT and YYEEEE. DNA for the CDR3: TGTGCCAGCAGCCGCAGGGATACGCAGTATTTT. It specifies CASSRRDTQYF. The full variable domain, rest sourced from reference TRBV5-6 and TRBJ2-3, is DAGVTQSPTHLIKTRGQQVTLRCSPKSGHDTVSWYQQALGQGPQFIFQYYEEEERQRGNFPDRFSGHQFPNYSSELNVNALLLGDSALYLCASSRRDTQYFGPGTRLTVL.

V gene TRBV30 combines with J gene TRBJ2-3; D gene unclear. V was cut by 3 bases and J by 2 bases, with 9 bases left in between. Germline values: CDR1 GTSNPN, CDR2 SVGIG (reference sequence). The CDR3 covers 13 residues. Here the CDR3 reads CAWSPADTDTQYF. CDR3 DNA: TGTGCCTGGAGCCCAGCCGACACAGATACGCAGTATTTT.